The next 32 T cell receptor beta chains were all read from a single sample in a study of molecular identifiers for immune sequencing clone quantification (dated by TCRdb to the late 2010s). The receptor library was made with PCR. Data came from an Illumina HiSeq 4000. Clones were called with MiXCR by TCRdb after fastp trimmed the public reads at Q25, and only in-frame beta chains were retained. CDR3 protein sequences are deduplicated, and each keeps its most common genes and DNA. This sample has about 640,000 distinct CDR3 sequences in its table, and 20% of those were observed once. Of the sample, around 0.9% is held by the ten largest clones. The sequenced sample was naive CD8+ T cells from blood, with Jurkat cell RNA spiked in. Per the publication, the cell subset or site label means: FACS-sorted CD8+CD4-CCR7+CD45RA+ naive T cells. The source is a human donor in good health. Some libraries in this study had Jurkat cell RNA spiked in.

In this sample, this clonotype turned up a few times. The chain employs TRBV15 and TRBJ2-3; D might be TRBD2 (6 bases). The CDR3 length is 13 residues. Trimming took 7 bases from V and 6 from J, leaving 14 bases between them. Germline-derived CDR1 and CDR2 are LNHNV and YYDKDF (reference sequence). The CDR3 DNA is TGTGCCACCACCACGACTAGGTCGGATACGCAGTATTTT. Translating gives CATTTTRSDTQYF.

This clonotype has a count of ten or more. This chain connects TRBV29-1 to TRBJ1-2, with TRBD1 matching 7 bases. CDR1 SQVTM and CDR2 ANQGSEA come from the germline V gene. The junction had 2 bases not matched to a gene; V was cut back by 2 bases and J by 8 bases. This CDR3 has 11 residues. In DNA form, the CDR3 reads TGCAGCGTTGAAACAGGGGCGGGCTACACCTTC. It yields the protein CSVETGAGYTF.

The rearrangement links TRBV19 to TRBJ1-5, with D unresolved. The CDR3 has 15 amino acids. Between the trimmed V and J ends, which lost 3 bases and 3 bases, there was a span of 12 bases. Looked up from germline, CDR1 is LNHDA and CDR2 is SQIVND (reference sequence). CDR3 sequence reads: CASSMASVFNQPQHF. CDR3 DNA: TGTGCCAGTAGTATGGCCTCAGTTTTCAATCAGCCCCAGCATTTT.

This clonotype has ten or more counts. This chain links TRBV10-3 with TRBJ2-6, with no clear D. CDR1 is ENHRY and CDR2 is SYGVKD in the germline V gene. The CDR3 contains 14 residues. Trimming cost V 4 bases and J 7 bases, with 11 bases left between them. The CDR3 sequence is CAISANPGANVLTF. The CDR3 DNA follows: TGTGCCATCAGTGCCAACCCAGGAGCCAACGTCCTGACTTTC.

In this sample, this clonotype turned up many times. The chain links TRBV6-5 to TRBJ1-1; D remains ambiguous. Trimming stripped 7 bases from V and 5 bases from J, with 17 bases between. The germline V gene has CDR1 MNHEY and CDR2 SVGAGI. This CDR3 contains 14 residues. The CDR3 DNA sequence: TGTGCCAGCACTCCGGACCCGGGTTGGACTGAAGCTTTCTTT. Encoded protein: CASTPDPGWTEAFF.

This clonotype was recorded a few times. The chain carries TRBV12-5 and TRBJ2-5; 7 bases agree with TRBD2. The CDR3 covers 12 residues. Germline CDR1 and CDR2: LGHNT and FRNRAP. Trimming at V came to 6 bases and at J to 5 bases, leaving 3 bases not matched to a gene. CDR3 bases: TGTGCTAGTGGGCGGGGGACGGAGACCCAGTACTTC. It translates to CASGRGTETQYF.

This clonotype appeared many times. The genes are TRBV20-1 and TRBJ2-3; the match to TRBD2 covers 9 bases. The CDR3 loop spans 17 amino acids. Germline V gene data show CDR1 as DFQATT and CDR2 as SNEGSKA (reference sequence). V lost 1 base, J lost 0 bases, and 8 bases stayed unmatched. The CDR3 nucleotides read TGCAGTGCTAGAGGAATTAGCGGGGGAGATAGCACAGATACGCAGTATTTT. Its translation: CSARGISGGDSTDTQYF.

This clonotype was recorded many times. A read error may be the cause here, since a much bigger clone is one base away. The gene calls are TRBV27 and TRBJ2-3; weak D call: TRBD1 (5 bases). The germline gives CDR1 MNHEY, CDR2 SMNVEV (reference sequence). V was clipped by 3 bases and J by 8 bases, with 6 bases between them. The CDR3 length is 11 residues. The DNA for the CDR3 is TGTGCCAGCAGTTTTGGGGCTACGCAGTATTTT. Residues: CASSFGATQYF.

This clonotype has ten or more counts. The chain joins TRBV7-2 to TRBJ2-5; 9 bases fit TRBD2. The CDR3 totals 17 residues. After removal of 9 bases from V and 4 bases from J, the junction contained 18 bases not matched to a gene. Germline CDR1 is SGHTA and CDR2 is FQGNSA. The CDR3 nucleotides read TGTGCCAGTATAGGGGGACTAGCTGGCCGGTTTCCAGAGACCCAGTACTTC. Its translation: CASIGGLAGRFPETQYF.

This clonotype was seen at least ten times. The chain has TRBV20-1 and TRBJ1-2, with 9 bases matching TRBD1. V was clipped by 6 bases and J by 3 bases; unmatched bases: 8. CDR1 and CDR2 (germline): DFQATT, SNEGSKA (reference sequence). This CDR3 contains 14 residues. CDR3: CSAAKQGAYYGYTF. The CDR3 nucleotides are TGCAGTGCCGCCAAACAGGGGGCTTACTATGGCTACACCTTC.

The V call is TRBV27, the J call TRBJ1-5; weak D call: TRBD1 (6 bases). The CDR3 consists of 14 residues. V was clipped by 6 bases and J by 2 bases, with 11 bases between them. Germline lookup yields CDR1 MNHEY and CDR2 SMNVEV (reference sequence). CDR3 DNA sequence: TGTGCCAGCAGAAGGGGGGTTGGCAATCAGCCCCAGCATTTT. Translating it yields CASRRGVGNQPQHF.

For this clonotype: A much larger clone differs from this one at a single base, so this may be a read error. This chain joins TRBV27 and TRBJ1-3, with a tentative D call TRBD1 (5 bases). The CDR3 contains 15 residues. Germline assignment: CDR1 MNHEY and CDR2 SMNVEV (reference sequence). This CDR3 is CASSFSGISGNTTYF. The CDR3 DNA reads as TGTGCCAGCAGTTTCTCAGGGATTTCCGGAAACACCACATATTTT.

Concerning this clonotype itself: One junction end disagrees with the germline gene, perhaps due to a read error. DNA for the CDR3: TGTGCCGGCAGCCCTCGTTTCCCTTACAGCTCCTACAATGAGCAGTTCTTC. It translates to CAGSPRFPYSSYNEQFF. The chain links TRBV3-1 to TRBJ2-1; D uncertain. In germline, CDR1 is LGHDT, CDR2 YNNKEL (reference sequence). The length of the CDR3 is 17 residues.

In the case of this clonotype: This may be a read error, as it is one base from a much larger clone. Here the CDR3 reads CATSEWGVYNEQFF. The CDR3 nucleotides read TGTGCCACCAGTGAATGGGGAGTATACAATGAGCAGTTCTTC. The V call is TRBV24-1, the J call TRBJ2-1; D is possibly TRBD2 (5 bases). Per the germline V gene, CDR1 is KGHDR and CDR2 is SFDVKD. The V end was cut by 4 bases, the J end by 4 bases, with 10 bases between. The length of the CDR3 is 14 residues.

The sample holds many counts of this clonotype. V is TRBV5-1 and J is TRBJ2-7; D may be TRBD1 (6 bases). Per germline, CDR1 SGHRS and CDR2 YFSETQ. The CDR3 totals 15 residues. With 4 bases removed from V and 0 bases from J, the gap between germline ends came to 14 bases. The chain's CDR3 is CASSAGAGYSYEQYF. Written as DNA, the CDR3 is TGCGCCAGCAGCGCAGGGGCCGGGTACTCCTACGAGCAGTACTTC.

In this sample, this clonotype turned up once. It is likely a read error, because the conserved phenylalanine at the end of the CDR3 is missing. The CDR3 is CSARDTGVNSYEQYL. CDR3 nucleotides: TGCAGTGCTAGAGATACCGGGGTCAACTCCTACGAGCAGTACCTC. The J gene is TRBJ2-7, the V gene TRBV20-1; possible D gene TRBD2, 5 bases. The CDR3 spans 15 residues. Germline values: CDR1 DFQATT, CDR2 SNEGSKA (reference sequence). Deletions cut 0 bases from V and 0 bases from J, with 12 bases between.

This clonotype was seen at least ten times. The chain is built from TRBV19 and TRBJ1-5, with 10 nucleotides matching TRBD1. With 5 bases clipped from V and 0 bases from J, the junction kept 10 bases outside the gene matches. This CDR3 has 18 amino acids. Germline V CDR1 and CDR2: LNHDA, SQIVND (reference sequence). This chain's CDR3 is CASSLGTGVIFSNQPQHF. DNA of the CDR3: TGTGCCAGTAGTTTGGGGACAGGGGTGATTTTTAGCAATCAGCCCCAGCATTTT.

This clonotype showed up just a few times. The rearrangement joins TRBV7-7 to TRBJ1-2; a possible D gene is TRBD1 (5 bases). CDR1 SSHAT and CDR2 FNYEAQ come from the germline V gene (reference sequence). The CDR3 sequence is 11 residues long. The V and J ends lost 5 bases and 11 bases respectively, with 12 bases between them. The DNA for the CDR3 is TGTGCCAGCAGCACCGACAGCCCATACACCTTC. Amino acid sequence: CASSTDSPYTF. The full variable domain, rest sourced from reference TRBV7-7 and TRBJ1-2, is GAGVSQSPRYKVTKRGQDVTLRCDPISSHATLYWYQQALGQGPEFLTYFNYEAQPDKSGLPSDRFSAERPEGSISTLTIQRTEQRDSAMYRCASSTDSPYTFGSGTRLTVV.

This clonotype was counted at least ten times. The genes are TRBV7-9 and TRBJ2-7; 8 bases map to TRBD1. V was clipped by 1 base and J by 5 bases; unmatched bases: 7. Germline V CDR1 and CDR2: SEHNR, FQNEAQ (reference sequence). This CDR3 is 15 amino acids long. The CDR3, as DNA: TGTGCCAGCAGCTTAGTCCTGGGACAGGTCGACGAGCAGTACTTC. Residues: CASSLVLGQVDEQYF.

The table lists this clonotype with a few counts. J is TRBJ2-1 and V is TRBV5-1, with 7 bases that match TRBD1. Germline-derived CDR1 and CDR2 are SGHRS and YFSETQ. J gave up 0 bases and V 5 bases, and 8 bases lay outside the gene matches. The CDR3 consists of 16 residues. The chain's CDR3 is CASSRESGGSYNEQFF. In nucleotides, the CDR3 is TGCGCCAGCAGTAGGGAGTCAGGGGGCTCCTACAATGAGCAGTTCTTC.

This clonotype occurred a few times. The V gene is TRBV20-1, the J gene TRBJ2-1; 7 bases agree with TRBD1. V lost 3 bases, J lost 3 bases, and 5 bases stayed unmatched. Per the germline V gene, CDR1 is DFQATT and CDR2 is SNEGSKA (reference sequence). The CDR3 covers 14 residues. The CDR3 bases are TGCAGTGCTAGCTCCGGGACAGACTACAATGAGCAGTTCTTC. This encodes CSASSGTDYNEQFF.

This clonotype occurred once. The CDR3 here is CASSLGVRERGGNTIYF. In DNA, the CDR3 is TGCGCCAGCAGCTTGGGGGTTCGGGAAAGAGGTGGAAACACCATATATTTT. The rearrangement links TRBV5-1 to TRBJ1-3, with D hard to call. The V gene's germline CDR1 is SGHRS and CDR2 YFSETQ. The CDR3 spans 17 residues. V dropped 0 bases and J dropped 3 bases, with 16 bases sitting between them.

The chain has TRBV27 and TRBJ2-7; possibly TRBD2 for D (6 bases). V was clipped by 5 bases and J by 3 bases, with 17 bases between them. This CDR3 region has 15 residues. Germline V gives CDR1 MNHEY, CDR2 SMNVEV (reference sequence). CDR3 nucleotide sequence: TGTGCCAGCAGTACTTTTCGACTAGGCTTCTACGAGCAGTACTTC. It specifies CASSTFRLGFYEQYF.

There are many counts of this clonotype. The chain couples TRBV7-2 to TRBJ2-1; D gene unclear. V lost 4 bases to trimming and J lost 10 bases, with 11 bases between them. The germline V gene has CDR1 SGHTA and CDR2 FQGNSA. The CDR3 is 12 amino acids. The chain's CDR3 is CASSSAGPEQFF. The CDR3 DNA sequence: TGTGCCAGCAGCTCAGCCGGGCCAGAGCAGTTCTTC.

This clonotype appeared many times. In DNA, the CDR3 is TGCAGTGCTAGAGATGTCCAGGGCTACACCGGGGAGCTGTTTTTT. Encoded protein: CSARDVQGYTGELFF. V and J are TRBV20-1 and TRBJ2-2; a possible D gene is TRBD1 (5 bases). This CDR3 is 15 amino acids long. Germline V gene data show CDR1 as DFQATT and CDR2 as SNEGSKA (reference sequence). V was pared by 0 bases and J by 3 bases, with 11 bases between.

On this clonotype itself: This may be a read error, as it is one base from a much larger clone. The V call is TRBV5-1, the J call TRBJ2-7; D might be TRBD1 or TRBD2, each matching 5 bases. The V end was cut by 1 base, the J end by 0 bases, with 11 bases between. The CDR3 sequence is 15 residues long. Per the germline V gene, CDR1 is SGHRS and CDR2 is YFSETQ. This CDR3 is CASSLIGAGSYEQYF. For the CDR3, the DNA is TGCGCCAGCAGCTTGATCGGGGCAGGCTCCTACGAGCAGTACTTC. The full variable domain, its missing parts supplied by reference TRBV5-1 and TRBJ2-7, is KAGVTQTPRYLIKTRGQQVTLSCSPISGHRSVSWYQQTPGQGLQFLFEYFSETQRNKGNFPGRFSGRQFSNSRSEMNVSTLELGDSALYLCASSLIGAGSYEQYFGPGTRLTVT.

Comment on this clonotype: A read error may be the cause here, since a much bigger clone is one base away. This chain joins TRBV30 and TRBJ2-7; a weak D match, TRBD1 (5 bases). Germline lookup yields CDR1 GTSNPN and CDR2 SVGIG (reference sequence). This CDR3 region has 12 residues. In DNA, the CDR3 is TGTGCCTGGGCGACAGCGTCCTACAAGCAGTACTTC. As protein: CAWATASYKQYF.

This clonotype was seen only a few times. The chain links TRBV11-2 to TRBJ2-5; TRBD2 might be the D (5 bases). This CDR3 has 14 residues. Per germline, CDR1 SGHAT and CDR2 FQNNGV. The V end was cut by 3 bases, the J end by 5 bases, with 13 bases between. CDR3 loop: CASSLEVARETQYF. The CDR3 DNA follows: TGTGCCAGCAGCTTGGAGGTAGCGAGGGAGACCCAGTACTTC.

This clonotype was observed at least ten times. The CDR3 region is CASSYGRGGDTQYF. The CDR3 bases are TGTGCCAGCAGTTATGGCCGGGGGGGCGATACGCAGTATTTT. The chain is built from TRBV6-6 and TRBJ2-3; 8 bases align to TRBD2. J was trimmed by 6 bases and V by 3 bases; bases with no gene match: 5. Germline V gives CDR1 MNHNY, CDR2 SVGAGI (reference sequence). The CDR3 loop spans 14 amino acids.

About this clonotype: A much larger clone lies one base from this, so it may be a read error. V usage is TRBV6-6 and J usage is TRBJ1-1; TRBD1 matches 8 bases. The germline V gene encodes CDR1 MNHNY and CDR2 SVGAGI (reference sequence). V dropped 5 bases and J dropped 5; count of bases not matched to a gene: 7. The CDR3 covers 14 residues. In DNA, the CDR3 is TGTGCCAGCAGTACACGACAGGGGTGGACTGAAGCTTTCTTT. Translated: CASSTRQGWTEAFF.

This clonotype was recorded at least ten times. CDR3 sequence: CAWRTLSSNNEQFF. In DNA form, the CDR3 reads TGTGCCTGGAGGACCTTATCCTCGAACAATGAGCAGTTCTTC. This chain uses TRBV30 with TRBJ2-1, with D unclear. The germline V gene has CDR1 GTSNPN and CDR2 SVGIG (reference sequence). V lost 3 bases and J lost 5, with 14 bases in between. The length of the CDR3 is 14 residues.

This clonotype was detected many times. The chain joins TRBV12-3 or TRBV12-4 to TRBJ2-1; 7 positions agree with TRBD2. V was pared by 8 bases and J by 13 bases, with 11 bases of the junction left unmatched. This CDR3 is 12 amino acids long. The CDR3 nucleotides read TGTGCCAGCTGTCTGGGAGGGCAGGTACAGTTCTTC. This sequence encodes CASCLGGQVQFF.